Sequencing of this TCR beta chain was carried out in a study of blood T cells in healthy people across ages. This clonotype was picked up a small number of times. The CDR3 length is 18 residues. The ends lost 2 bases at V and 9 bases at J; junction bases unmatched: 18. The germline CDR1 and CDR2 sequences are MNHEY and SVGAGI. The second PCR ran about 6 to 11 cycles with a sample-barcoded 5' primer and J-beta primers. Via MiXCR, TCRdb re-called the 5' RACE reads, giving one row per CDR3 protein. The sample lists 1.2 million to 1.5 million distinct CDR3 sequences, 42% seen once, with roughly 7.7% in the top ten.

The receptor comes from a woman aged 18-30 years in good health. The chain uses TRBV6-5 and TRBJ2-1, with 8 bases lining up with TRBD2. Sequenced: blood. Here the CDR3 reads CASSYTAGVAGFLREQFF. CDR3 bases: TGTGCCAGCAGTTACACGGCTGGAGTAGCGGGATTCCTCCGTGAGCAGTTCTTC.